What follows is one TCR beta chain and its context. Its cognate antigen is unknown. Profiling relied on immunoSEQ multiplex PCR, and the TCRdb table lists in-frame clones only, not all of them. The data show about 63,000 clones, with around 91% seen just once and about 10% held by the top ten. This record belongs to a study of OX40 agonist ivuxolimab in advanced cancers. Background on the study: Ivuxolimab, which is an agonistic anti-OX40 (CD134) antibody, was administered to the patients. There were three patients with partial responses, one having hepatocellular carcinoma and two cutaneous melanoma.

Study-wide results and caveats: On average, CD8+ T cells had more expanded clones than CD4+.

The CDR3 has 16 residues. With 2 bases removed from V and 4 bases from J, the gap between germline ends came to 18 bases. The germline CDR1 and CDR2 sequences are KGHSH and LQKENI. The source is an adult with an advanced solid tumor such as melanoma, head and neck, liver or kidney cancer. This sample comprised CD4+ or CD8+ T cells sorted from blood, obtained in a trial of the OX40 agonist ivuxolimab. The genes are TRBV18 and TRBJ2-7; D is perhaps TRBD1 (6 bases). The CDR3 DNA sequence: TGTGCCAGCTCACCAAGGACAGCGTCGGGAATTTACGAGCAGTACTTC. Translated: CASSPRTASGIYEQYF.